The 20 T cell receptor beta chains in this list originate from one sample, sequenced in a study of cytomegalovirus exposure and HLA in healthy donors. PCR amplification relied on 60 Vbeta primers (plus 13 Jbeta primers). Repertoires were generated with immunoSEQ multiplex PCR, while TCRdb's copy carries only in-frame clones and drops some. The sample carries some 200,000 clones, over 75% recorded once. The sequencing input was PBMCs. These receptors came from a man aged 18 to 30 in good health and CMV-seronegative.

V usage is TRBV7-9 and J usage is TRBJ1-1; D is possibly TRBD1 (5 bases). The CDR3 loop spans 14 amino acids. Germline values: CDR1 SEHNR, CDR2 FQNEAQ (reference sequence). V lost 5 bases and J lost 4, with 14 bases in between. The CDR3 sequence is CASSPKGKGTEAFF. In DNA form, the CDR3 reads TGTGCCAGCAGCCCCAAGGGGAAAGGCACTGAAGCTTTCTTT.

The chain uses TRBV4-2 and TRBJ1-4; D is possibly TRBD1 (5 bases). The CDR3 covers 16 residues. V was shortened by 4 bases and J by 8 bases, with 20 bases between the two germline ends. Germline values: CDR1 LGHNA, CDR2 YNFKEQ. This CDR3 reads CASSRSEQESGEKLFF. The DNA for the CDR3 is TGTGCCAGCAGCCGCAGCGAACAGGAATCTGGAGAAAAACTGTTTTTT.

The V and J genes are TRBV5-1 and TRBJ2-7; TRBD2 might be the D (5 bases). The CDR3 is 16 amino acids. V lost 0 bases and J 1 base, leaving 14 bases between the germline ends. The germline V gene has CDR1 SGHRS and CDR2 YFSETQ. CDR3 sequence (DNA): TGCGCCAGCAGCTTGGCCGTCGCTAGCAGATCCTACGAGCAGTACTTC. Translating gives CASSLAVASRSYEQYF.

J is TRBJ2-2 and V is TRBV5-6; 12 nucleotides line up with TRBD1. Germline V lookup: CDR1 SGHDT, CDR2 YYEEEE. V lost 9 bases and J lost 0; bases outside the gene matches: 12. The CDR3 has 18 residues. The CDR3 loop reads CANTLWDRGPPNTGELFF. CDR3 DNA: TGTGCCAATACCCTGTGGGACAGGGGGCCTCCGAACACCGGGGAGCTGTTTTTT.

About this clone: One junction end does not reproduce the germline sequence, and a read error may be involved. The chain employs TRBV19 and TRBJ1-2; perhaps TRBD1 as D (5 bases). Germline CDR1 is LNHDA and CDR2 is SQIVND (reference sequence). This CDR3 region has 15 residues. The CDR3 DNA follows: TGTGCCAGTAAAAGGGGTCCGATCGGGGACTATGGCCACACCTTC. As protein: CASKRGPIGDYGHTF.

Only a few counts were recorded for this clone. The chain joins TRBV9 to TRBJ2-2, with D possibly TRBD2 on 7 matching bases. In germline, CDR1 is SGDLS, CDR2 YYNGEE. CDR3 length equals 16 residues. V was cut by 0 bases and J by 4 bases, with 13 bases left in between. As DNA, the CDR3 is TGTGCCAGCAGCGTAGTTGGGGGGGCACCCACCGGGGAGCTGTTTTTT. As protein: CASSVVGGAPTGELFF. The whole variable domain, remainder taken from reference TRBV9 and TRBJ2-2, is DSGVTQTPKHLITATGQRVTLRCSPRSGDLSVYWYQQSLDQGLQFLIQYYNGEERAKGNILERFSAQQFPDLHSELNLSSLELGDSALYFCASSVVGGAPTGELFFGEGSRLTVL.

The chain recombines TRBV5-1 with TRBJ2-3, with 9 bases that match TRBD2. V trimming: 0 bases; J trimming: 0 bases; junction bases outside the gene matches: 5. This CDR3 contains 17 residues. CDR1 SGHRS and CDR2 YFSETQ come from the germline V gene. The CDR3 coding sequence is TGCGCCAGCAGCTTGGAACTCGCGGGAGGGAGCACAGATACGCAGTATTTT. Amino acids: CASSLELAGGSTDTQYF.

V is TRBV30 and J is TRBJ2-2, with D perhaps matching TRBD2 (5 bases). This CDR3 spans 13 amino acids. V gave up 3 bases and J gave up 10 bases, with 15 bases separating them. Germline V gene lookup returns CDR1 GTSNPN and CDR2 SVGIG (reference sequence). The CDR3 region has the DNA TGTGCCTGGAGCCGATTGGGAGATCTGGAGCTGTTTTTT. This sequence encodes CAWSRLGDLELFF.

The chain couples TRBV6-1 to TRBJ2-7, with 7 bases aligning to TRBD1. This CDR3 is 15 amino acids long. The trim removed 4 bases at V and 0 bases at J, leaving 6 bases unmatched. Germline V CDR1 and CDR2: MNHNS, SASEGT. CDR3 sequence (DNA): TGTGCCAGCAGTGGGGGGACAGCTAGCTCCTACGAGCAGTACTTC. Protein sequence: CASSGGTASSYEQYF.

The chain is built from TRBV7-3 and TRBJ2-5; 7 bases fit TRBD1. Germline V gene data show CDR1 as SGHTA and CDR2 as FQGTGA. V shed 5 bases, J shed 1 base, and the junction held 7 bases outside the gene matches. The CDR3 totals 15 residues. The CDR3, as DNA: TGTGCCAGCAGCCCAACAGGGGTAGGCCAAGAGACCCAGTACTTC. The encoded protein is CASSPTGVGQETQYF.

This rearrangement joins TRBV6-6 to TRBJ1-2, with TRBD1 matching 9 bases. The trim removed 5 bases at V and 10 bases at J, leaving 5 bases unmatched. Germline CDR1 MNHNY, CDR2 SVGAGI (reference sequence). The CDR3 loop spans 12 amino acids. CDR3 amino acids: CASSTGGVYYTF. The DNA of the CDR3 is TGTGCCAGCAGTACAGGGGGCGTCTACTACACCTTC.

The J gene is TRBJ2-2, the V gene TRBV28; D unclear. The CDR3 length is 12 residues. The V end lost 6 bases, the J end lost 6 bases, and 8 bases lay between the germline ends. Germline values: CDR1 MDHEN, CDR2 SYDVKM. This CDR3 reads CASRSHPGELFF. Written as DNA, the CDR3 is TGTGCCAGCAGGAGCCATCCCGGGGAGCTGTTTTTT.

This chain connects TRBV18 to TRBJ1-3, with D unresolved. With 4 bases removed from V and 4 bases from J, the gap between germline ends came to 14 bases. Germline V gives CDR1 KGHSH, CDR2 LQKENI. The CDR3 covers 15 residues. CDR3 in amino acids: CASSREALGGNTIYF. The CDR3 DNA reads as TGTGCCAGCTCACGAGAGGCGCTCGGCGGAAACACCATATATTTT.

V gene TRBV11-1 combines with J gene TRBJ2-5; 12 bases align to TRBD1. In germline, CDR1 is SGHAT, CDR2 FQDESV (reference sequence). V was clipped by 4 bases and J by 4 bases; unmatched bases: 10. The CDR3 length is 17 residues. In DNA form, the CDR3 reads TGTGCCAGCAGCTCCGGGACAGGGGGCCGGGATGGAGAGACCCAGTACTTC. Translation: CASSSGTGGRDGETQYF. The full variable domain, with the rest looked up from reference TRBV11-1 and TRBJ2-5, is EAEVAQSPRYKITEKSQAVAFWCDPISGHATLYWYRQILGQGPELLVQFQDESVVDDSQLPKDRFSAERLKGVDSTLKIQPAELGDSAMYLCASSSGTGGRDGETQYFGPGTRLLVL.

The CDR3 region is CASSSTGTNQPQHF. CDR3 in DNA: TGTGCCAGCAGTTCGACAGGAACTAATCAGCCCCAGCATTTT. The gene calls are TRBV27 and TRBJ1-5; TRBD1 is a possible D gene (6 bases). Per germline, CDR1 MNHEY and CDR2 SMNVEV (reference sequence). V was shortened by 4 bases and J by 4 bases, with 11 bases between the two germline ends. This CDR3 spans 14 amino acids.

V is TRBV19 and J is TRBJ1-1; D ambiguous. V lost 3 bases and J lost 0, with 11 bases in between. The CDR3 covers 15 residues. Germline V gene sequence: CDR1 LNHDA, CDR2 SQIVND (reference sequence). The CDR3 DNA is TGTGCCAGTAGTATTTGGAGCGGCATGAACACTGAAGCTTTCTTT. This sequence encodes CASSIWSGMNTEAFF. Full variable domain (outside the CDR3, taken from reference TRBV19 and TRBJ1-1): DGGITQSPKYLFRKEGQNVTLSCEQNLNHDAMYWYRQDPGQGLRLIYYSQIVNDFQKGDIAEGYSVSREKKESFPLTVTSAQKNPTAFYLCASSIWSGMNTEAFFGQGTRLTVV.

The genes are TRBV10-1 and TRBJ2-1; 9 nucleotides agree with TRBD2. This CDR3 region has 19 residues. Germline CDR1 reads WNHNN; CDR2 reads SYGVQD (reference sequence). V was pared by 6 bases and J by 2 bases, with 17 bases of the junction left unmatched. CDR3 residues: CASSEGRLSGGRAYNEQFF. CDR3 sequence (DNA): TGCGCCAGCAGCGAAGGGCGTCTTAGCGGGGGCCGAGCCTACAATGAGCAGTTCTTC.

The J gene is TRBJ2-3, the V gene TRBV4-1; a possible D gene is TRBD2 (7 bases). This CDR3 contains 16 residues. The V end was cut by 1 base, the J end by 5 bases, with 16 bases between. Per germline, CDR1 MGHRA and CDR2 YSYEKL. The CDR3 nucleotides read TGCGCCAGCAGCCAAGCGGCGGGGGCAATTCAAGATACGCAGTATTTT. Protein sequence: CASSQAAGAIQDTQYF.

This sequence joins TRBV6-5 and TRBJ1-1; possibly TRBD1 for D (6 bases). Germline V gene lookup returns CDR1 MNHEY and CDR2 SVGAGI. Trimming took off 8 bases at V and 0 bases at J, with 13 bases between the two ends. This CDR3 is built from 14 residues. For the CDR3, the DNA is TGTGCCAGCCGACGACAGGCATTGAACACTGAAGCTTTCTTT. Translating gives CASRRQALNTEAFF.

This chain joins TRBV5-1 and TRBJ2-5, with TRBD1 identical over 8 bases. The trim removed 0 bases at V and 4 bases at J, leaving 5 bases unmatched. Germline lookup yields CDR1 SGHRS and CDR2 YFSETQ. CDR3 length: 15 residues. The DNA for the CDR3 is TGCGCCAGCAGCTTGGAGGGTCAGGGGGCAGAGACCCAGTACTTC. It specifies CASSLEGQGAETQYF. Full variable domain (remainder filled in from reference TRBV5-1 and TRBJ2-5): KAGVTQTPRYLIKTRGQQVTLSCSPISGHRSVSWYQQTPGQGLQFLFEYFSETQRNKGNFPGRFSGRQFSNSRSEMNVSTLELGDSALYLCASSLEGQGAETQYFGPGTRLLVL.